These T cell receptor beta chains were read from a single sample in a study of blood T cells in healthy people across ages. One entry per CDR3 protein, called by TCRdb with MiXCR from the 5' RACE reads. The repertoire holds 1.8 million or so distinct CDR3 sequences, with about two fifths as singletons. Source material: blood. The origin of the receptors is a human donor in good health. The CDR3 runs from the conserved cysteine through the conserved F or W. Fields, in order: D gene, J gene, V gene, clone size, CDR3 protein, CDR3 DNA. D genes are given only for firm matches. Size tells how often a clone was seen (once, few, many) or the class of an expanded clone, and some rows leave it out.

>NA|TRBJ2-3|TRBV7-2|NA
CASSARMDTQYF
TGTGCCAGCAGCGCACGGATGGATACGCAGTATTTT
>NA|TRBJ1-6|TRBV4-3|NA
CASSQKRGFDSPLHF
TGCGCCAGCAGCCAAAAAAGGGGGTTTGATTCACCCCTCCACTTT
>NA|TRBJ2-4|TRBV28|NA
CASSLPPPGLRYF
TGTGCCAGCAGTTTACCCCCCCCGGGGTTGAGGTACTTC
>NA|TRBJ2-1|TRBV29-1|few
CSVEDQRVRDEQFF
TGCAGCGTTGAAGATCAAAGGGTTAGGGATGAGCAGTTCTTC
>NA|TRBJ1-3|TRBV6-5|NA
CASSYAANSGNTIYF
TGTGCCAGCAGTTACGCCGCAAACTCTGGAAACACCATATATTTT
>NA|TRBJ2-1|TRBV2|NA
CASCTYNEQFF
TGTGCCAGCTGCACCTACAATGAGCAGTTCTTC
>NA|TRBJ2-1|TRBV5-1|NA
CASSGGADELQFF
TGCGCCAGCAGCGGGGGGGCTGACGAATTGCAGTTCTTC
>TRBD1|TRBJ1-4|TRBV28|few
CASSRTGTATNEKLFF
TGTGCCAGCTCCCGGACAGGGACGGCAACTAATGAAAAACTGTTTTTT
>NA|TRBJ1-2|TRBV20-1|NA
CSARDDTVNYLSYTF
TGCAGTGCTAGAGATGACACAGTCAACTATCTTAGCTACACCTTC
>NA|TRBJ1-2|TRBV28|NA
CASSLLTGSGYTF
TGTGCCAGCAGTTTACTAACAGGATCCGGCTACACCTTC
>TRBD1|TRBJ2-1|TRBV7-2|few
CASSSGTGGPPSQFF
TGTGCCAGCAGCTCCGGGACAGGGGGACCTCCATCACAGTTCTTC
>NA|TRBJ2-5|TRBV7-3|few
CASSLGGQNQETQYF
TGTGCCAGCAGCTTAGGGGGGCAGAACCAAGAGACCCAGTACTTC
>NA|TRBJ2-1|TRBV7-2|NA
CASSQRRQIPEQFF
TGTGCCAGCAGCCAACGGCGCCAAATACCGGAGCAGTTCTTC
>TRBD2|TRBJ2-7|TRBV7-2|NA
CASRASGSSYEQYF
TGTGCCAGCAGGGCTAGCGGTAGCTCCTACGAGCAGTACTTC
>NA|TRBJ2-3|TRBV5-1|NA
CASSRTRTATDTQYF
TGCGCCAGCAGCAGAACCAGGACGGCCACAGATACGCAGTATTTT
>NA|TRBJ1-1|TRBV6-6|NA
CASSHGSTEAFF
TGTGCCAGCAGCCACGGGAGCACTGAAGCTTTCTTT
>TRBD1|TRBJ1-5|TRBV20-1|NA
CSAQDRVNQPQHF
TGCAGTGCTCAGGACAGGGTAAATCAGCCCCAGCATTTT
>NA|TRBJ1-2|TRBV6-1|few
CASSPHRANMGLGHGYTF
TGTGCCAGCAGCCCCCATAGGGCTAACATGGGTCTGGGGCATGGCTACACCTTC
>NA|TRBJ2-7|TRBV29-1|NA
CSAEQVLSAHEQYF
TGCAGCGCCGAACAGGTCTTAAGCGCCCACGAGCAGTACTTC
>TRBD2|TRBJ2-3|TRBV7-3|NA
CASSSNPGLATDTQYF
TGTGCCAGCAGCTCGAACCCGGGACTAGCGACAGATACGCAGTATTTT
>NA|TRBJ2-1|TRBV7-2|NA
CASSYDGQSNEQFF
TGTGCCAGCAGCTATGACGGACAGAGCAATGAGCAGTTCTTC
>NA|TRBJ1-2|TRBV7-2|NA
CASSSPGRDLTYGYTF
TGTGCCAGCAGCTCTCCGGGGAGGGACTTGACCTATGGCTACACCTTC
>NA|TRBJ2-5|TRBV4-2|few
CASSHSLQHQETQYF
TGTGCCAGCAGCCACTCCCTACAGCACCAAGAGACCCAGTACTTC
>NA|TRBJ2-5|TRBV7-4|NA
CASSPPRTVIPETQYF
TGTGCCAGCAGCCCGCCGAGGACGGTGATTCCGGAGACCCAGTACTTC
>NA|TRBJ2-1|TRBV6-1|NA
CAGSEVSSYNEQFF
TGTGCCGGCAGTGAGGTATCCTCCTACAATGAGCAGTTCTTC
>NA|TRBJ2-7|TRBV12-3/TRBV12-4|NA
CASSSRMYEQYF
TGTGCCAGCAGTTCTAGGATGTACGAGCAGTACTTC
>NA|TRBJ2-3|TRBV10-3|few
CATRPGQTSTDTQYF
TGTGCCACCCGACCGGGACAAACTAGCACAGATACGCAGTATTTT
>TRBD1|TRBJ1-2|TRBV9|NA
CAGSELRGFYGYTF
TGTGCCGGCAGCGAGCTCAGGGGGTTCTATGGCTACACCTTC
>NA|TRBJ2-7|TRBV7-3|NA
CASSLPSSYNEQYF
TGTGCCAGCAGCTTACCTAGCTCCTACAATGAGCAGTACTTC
>TRBD2|TRBJ2-2|TRBV12-3/TRBV12-4|NA
CASSSVAGEDTGELFF
TGTGCCAGCAGTTCTGTAGCGGGGGAAGATACCGGGGAGCTGTTTTTT
>TRBD1|TRBJ1-5|TRBV12-3/TRBV12-4|NA
CASSSTYRGLAGNQPQHF
TGTGCCAGCAGTTCGACTTACAGGGGACTTGCAGGCAATCAGCCCCAGCATTTT
>TRBD2|TRBJ2-1|TRBV28|NA
CASSSPGLAGGLGEQFF
TGTGCCAGCAGTTCGCCGGGACTAGCGGGGGGGCTTGGTGAGCAGTTCTTC
>TRBD1|TRBJ2-5|TRBV28|NA
CASSLLVRQGPSQTQETQYF
TGTGCCAGCAGTTTATTAGTTCGACAGGGGCCCAGCCAAACCCAAGAGACCCAGTACTTC
>TRBD1|TRBJ1-5|TRBV30|NA
CAWSMGQVNQPQHF
TGTGCCTGGAGTATGGGACAGGTCAATCAGCCCCAGCATTTT
>TRBD2|TRBJ2-1|TRBV20-1|NA
CSARVFTSGRYNEQFF
TGCAGTGCTAGAGTCTTTACTAGCGGGCGTTACAATGAGCAGTTCTTC
>TRBD1|TRBJ2-5|TRBV6-6|NA
CASSSQDREGETQYF
TGTGCCAGCAGTTCTCAGGACAGGGAAGGGGAGACCCAGTACTTC
>NA|TRBJ2-5|TRBV5-5|few
CASSFFWETQYF
TGTGCCAGCAGCTTTTTCTGGGAGACCCAGTACTTC
>TRBD2|TRBJ2-1|TRBV4-3|many
CASSHSGGSYNEQFF
TGCGCCAGCAGCCATAGCGGGGGATCCTACAATGAGCAGTTCTTC
>TRBD1|TRBJ1-6|TRBV7-2|NA
CASLITGGADSPLHF
TGTGCCAGCCTAATAACAGGGGGCGCTGATTCACCCCTCCACTTT
>TRBD1|TRBJ2-2|TRBV4-2|once
CASGTGMNTGELFF
TGTGCCAGTGGGACAGGGATGAACACCGGGGAGCTGTTTTTT
>TRBD1|TRBJ1-4|TRBV10-3|NA
CAISVGIGTGNEKLFF
TGTGCCATCAGTGTTGGGATCGGGACAGGGAATGAAAAACTGTTTTTT
>NA|TRBJ2-5|TRBV12-3/TRBV12-4|NA
CASSLGRQQETQYF
TGTGCCAGCAGTTTGGGACGTCAACAAGAGACCCAGTACTTC
>NA|TRBJ1-5|TRBV24-1|few
CATSDSQNGGFNQPQHF
TGTGCCACCAGTGATTCGCAAAACGGGGGATTCAATCAGCCCCAGCATTTT
>NA|TRBJ2-3|TRBV20-1|NA
CSAEASGVPRDTQYF
TGCAGTGCTGAGGCCTCCGGGGTCCCAAGAGATACGCAGTATTTT
>TRBD1|TRBJ2-1|TRBV20-1|NA
CSARHGQGPPDGEQFF
TGCAGTGCTAGACACGGACAGGGTCCGCCCGACGGTGAGCAGTTCTTC
>TRBD2|TRBJ2-3|TRBV15|NA
CATSKGLAGGTDTQYF
TGTGCCACCAGCAAGGGACTAGCGGGGGGCACAGATACGCAGTATTTT
>NA|TRBJ1-1|TRBV11-2|NA
CASSLEPTGGTEAFF
TGTGCCAGCAGCTTGGAGCCTACGGGAGGTACTGAAGCTTTCTTT
>TRBD1|TRBJ1-4|TRBV20-1|NA
CSAYRGDRGGEKLFF
TGCAGTGCTTACCGGGGGGACAGGGGTGGTGAAAAACTGTTTTTT
>NA|TRBJ1-4|TRBV25-1|NA
CAGSAVWNEKLFF
TGTGCCGGCAGTGCGGTGTGGAATGAAAAACTGTTTTTT
>NA|TRBJ2-7|TRBV2|few
CASSAVRSPYEQYF
TGTGCCAGCAGTGCAGTCCGATCCCCCTACGAGCAGTACTTC